Listed here are 27 T cell receptor beta chains from one sample, sequenced in a study of blood T cell repertoires in COVID-19. Produced via immunoSEQ multiplex PCR; TCRdb's table is partial and in-frame only. The sample lists fewer than 25,000 clones; over 85% were seen once. Source material: peripheral blood. These receptors were collected from a human donor in a cohort sampled during active COVID-19.

V is TRBV7-9 and J is TRBJ1-2, with no clear D. Germline loops: CDR1 SEHNR, CDR2 FQNEAQ (reference sequence). The CDR3 spans 15 residues. Trimming removed 4 bases at V and 0 bases at J, with 12 bases between. Written as DNA, the CDR3 is TGTGCCAGCAGCTCTCAGACAAATACTAACTATGGCTACACCTTC. Translated, it gives CASSSQTNTNYGYTF.

The chain uses TRBV14 and TRBJ2-1, with 7 bases matching TRBD1. The germline gives CDR1 SGHDN, CDR2 FVKESK. Trimming took 1 base from V and 2 from J; bases not matched to a gene: 5. This CDR3 has 16 amino acids. For the CDR3, the DNA is TGTGCCAGCAGCCAAGGCGTGACAGGGACCTACAATGAGCAGTTCTTC. Translating it yields CASSQGVTGTYNEQFF.

J is TRBJ2-3 and V is TRBV20-1; 10 bases match TRBD2. The germline CDR1 and CDR2 sequences are DFQATT and SNEGSKA (reference sequence). CDR3 length: 15 residues. Trimming at V came to 3 bases and at J to 9 bases, leaving 12 bases not matched to a gene. CDR3 DNA sequence: TGCAGTGCTAGTTCTAGCGGGGGCTCCGGGGGCACGCAGTATTTT. Protein sequence: CSASSSGGSGGTQYF.

The V gene is TRBV27, the J gene TRBJ2-5; 13 positions agree with TRBD2. Germline loops: CDR1 MNHEY, CDR2 SMNVEV (reference sequence). CDR3 length: 16 residues. Germline trimming cut 5 bases from V and 5 bases from J; bases unmatched to any gene: 8. CDR3 region: CASSHRLAGGVETQYF. The CDR3 DNA reads TGTGCCAGCAGTCATCGACTAGCGGGGGGCGTTGAGACCCAGTACTTC.

This chain joins TRBV6-5 and TRBJ1-6; D might be TRBD1 (6 bases). V lost 6 bases and J 6 bases, leaving 12 bases between the germline ends. Germline assignment: CDR1 MNHEY and CDR2 SVGAGI. This CDR3 region has 14 residues. The CDR3 protein is CASSPPGANSPLHF. The CDR3 DNA follows: TGTGCCAGCAGCCCCCCAGGGGCTAATTCACCCCTCCACTTT.

The V gene is TRBV12-5, the J gene TRBJ2-7; 7 nucleotides align to TRBD1. V shed 4 bases and J 5 bases; nucleotides not matched to a gene: 11. The CDR3 has 15 amino acids. CDR1 LGHNT and CDR2 FRNRAP come from the germline V gene. CDR3: CASGSPGTAGNEQYF. The CDR3 DNA reads as TGTGCTAGTGGTTCCCCCGGGACAGCTGGGAACGAGCAGTACTTC.

A few counts support this clone. This chain uses TRBV18 with TRBJ2-7, with D tentatively TRBD1 (6 bases). The germline CDR1 and CDR2 sequences are KGHSH and LQKENI. V was pared by 2 bases and J by 6 bases, with 11 bases between. This CDR3 is 13 amino acids long. The CDR3 DNA is TGTGCCAGCTCACCATCGATCAGGGGCGAGCAGTACTTC. This gives the protein CASSPSIRGEQYF.

CDR3 sequence (DNA): TGTGCCAGCAGCTTAGATCTACTGCGGGGAGCCTCTGAAGCTTTCTTT. Amino acids: CASSLDLLRGASEAFF. The rearrangement uses TRBV7-2 and TRBJ1-1, with D unclear. The CDR3 runs 16 residues. Germline lookup yields CDR1 SGHTA and CDR2 FQGNSA. The V end was cut by 1 base, the J end by 6 bases, with 18 bases between.

Here the CDR3 DNA reads TGTGCCTGGAGTCATCTTAGCTCCTACAATGAGCAGTTCTTC. Translated: CAWSHLSSYNEQFF. This chain links TRBV30 with TRBJ2-1; D is undetermined. Germline loops: CDR1 GTSNPN, CDR2 SVGIG (reference sequence). This CDR3 spans 14 amino acids. Trimming cost V 2 bases and J 0 bases, with 8 bases left between them.

This clone was detected a few times. This rearrangement joins TRBV30 to TRBJ1-2; possibly TRBD1 for D (5 bases). V lost 4 bases and J lost 3, with 12 bases in between. This CDR3 spans 13 amino acids. Germline CDR1 GTSNPN, CDR2 SVGIG (reference sequence). CDR3 DNA: TGTGCCTGGAAGGGGTACAGTGACTATGGCTACACCTTC. This codes for CAWKGYSDYGYTF.

The chain recombines TRBV7-3 with TRBJ2-3, with D unclear. Trimming took off 5 bases at V and 4 bases at J, with 13 bases between the two ends. Per germline, CDR1 SGHTA and CDR2 FQGTGA. The length of the CDR3 is 14 residues. The CDR3 nucleotides are TGTGCCAGCAGCGCTCAGGCCCTGTCAGATACGCAGTATTTT. As protein: CASSAQALSDTQYF.

V is TRBV28 and J is TRBJ2-2; 9 bases are a match to TRBD2. Per the germline V gene, CDR1 is MDHEN and CDR2 is SYDVKM. The CDR3 totals 16 residues. Trimming at V came to 5 bases and at J to 0 bases, leaving 4 bases not matched to a gene. Here the CDR3 DNA reads TGTGCCAGCAGTCCCCCTAGCGGGACGAACACCGGGGAGCTGTTTTTT. Translating gives CASSPPSGTNTGELFF.

The chain combines TRBV10-3 with TRBJ1-1; TRBD1 is a possible D gene (5 bases). V lost 7 bases and J 4 bases, leaving 13 bases between the germline ends. CDR1 and CDR2 from the germline V gene are ENHRY and SYGVKD. CDR3 length: 13 residues. The CDR3 reads CAITPTEGTEAFF. DNA for the CDR3: TGTGCCATCACTCCGACAGAAGGCACTGAAGCTTTCTTT.

The chain recombines TRBV30 with TRBJ2-2; TRBD2 matches at 13 bases. The J segment lost 2 bases and the V segment lost 0 bases, leaving 12 bases of the junction unmatched. The CDR3 runs to 20 residues. CDR1 and CDR2 from the germline V gene are GTSNPN and SVGIG (reference sequence). In DNA, the CDR3 is TGTGCCTGGAGTGTCAGGACTAGCGGGGGCTCACGATTTAACACCGGGGAGCTGTTTTTT. Translating it yields CAWSVRTSGGSRFNTGELFF.

The count of this clone is one. The chain couples TRBV9 to TRBJ1-1, with D perhaps matching TRBD1 (6 bases). V gave up 4 bases and J gave up 6 bases, with 19 bases separating them. The CDR3 totals 15 residues. Germline V CDR1 and CDR2: SGDLS, YYNGEE. The CDR3 coding sequence is TGTGCCAGCAGCCTCACCCAGGACAGTGCGGCTGAAGCTTTCTTT. Protein product: CASSLTQDSAAEAFF.

The genes are TRBV10-2 and TRBJ1-1, with 9 positions matching TRBD1. Germline values: CDR1 WSHSY, CDR2 SAAADI. The length of the CDR3 is 14 residues. V shed 8 bases, J shed 1 base, and the junction held 5 bases outside the gene matches. Written as DNA, the CDR3 is TGCGCCAGCCGGACAGGGGCTACGAACACTGAAGCTTTCTTT. Translation: CASRTGATNTEAFF.

This sequence joins TRBV5-1 and TRBJ2-1; 9 bases align to TRBD2. The trim removed 1 base at V and 4 bases at J, leaving 12 bases unmatched. CDR3 length: 18 amino acids. CDR1 and CDR2 (germline): SGHRS, YFSETQ. DNA of the CDR3: TGCGCCAGCAGCTTGAATTTGGCGGGCGGGAGGGCGTACAATGAGCAGTTCTTC. Encoded protein: CASSLNLAGGRAYNEQFF.

The count of this clone is one. The chain employs TRBV27 and TRBJ1-6; TRBD1 matches 11 bases. The V gene's germline CDR1 is MNHEY and CDR2 SMNVEV (reference sequence). This CDR3 is built from 19 residues. Unmatched junction bases numbered 18, after V lost 5 bases and J lost 9 bases. The CDR3 region is CASSPPGQGGQASRSPLHF. The CDR3, as DNA: TGTGCCAGCAGTCCCCCGGGACAGGGGGGACAAGCCAGCCGTTCACCCCTCCACTTT.

V and J are TRBV5-8 and TRBJ2-2; D not certain. This CDR3 comprises 13 residues. Trimming left V 3 bases short and J 6 bases short, with 9 bases between. CDR1 is SGHTS, CDR2 YDEGEE, per germline. CDR3 in DNA: TGTGCCAGCAGCTCCTCAGTTGCCGGGGAGCTGTTTTTT. It encodes CASSSSVAGELFF.

J is TRBJ2-7 and V is TRBV28; 9 bases line up with TRBD2. The trim removed 4 bases at V and 0 bases at J, leaving 4 bases unmatched. CDR1 and CDR2 from the germline V gene are MDHEN and SYDVKM. The CDR3 is 15 residues long. The CDR3 loop reads CASSSGLASSYEQYF. CDR3 nucleotides: TGTGCCAGCAGTTCGGGACTAGCTTCCTCCTACGAGCAGTACTTC.

The chain's CDR3 is CASSSGGVGGDTEAFF. Here the CDR3 DNA reads TGCGCCAGCAGCTCAGGTGGTGTGGGAGGCGACACTGAAGCTTTCTTT. V is TRBV5-1 and J is TRBJ1-1; no firm D call. This CDR3 is built from 16 residues. Germline V CDR1 and CDR2: SGHRS, YFSETQ. The V end lost 3 bases, the J end lost 3 bases, and 18 bases lay between the germline ends. Using reference TRBV5-1 and TRBJ1-1 for the parts outside the CDR3, the full variable domain is KAGVTQTPRYLIKTRGQQVTLSCSPISGHRSVSWYQQTPGQGLQFLFEYFSETQRNKGNFPGRFSGRQFSNSRSEMNVSTLELGDSALYLCASSSGGVGGDTEAFFGQGTRLTVV.

The chain links TRBV4-1 to TRBJ2-5; TRBD1 aligns across 8 bases. The V segment lost 0 bases and the J segment 1 base; nucleotides outside the gene matches: 1. The CDR3 extends over 15 amino acids. Germline V gene lookup returns CDR1 MGHRA and CDR2 YSYEKL. The CDR3 loop reads CASSQDRGLQETQYF. The CDR3 bases are TGCGCCAGCAGCCAAGACAGGGGGCTCCAAGAGACCCAGTACTTC.

The CDR3 sequence: CASSPRDRRSGNTIYF. The CDR3 DNA sequence: TGTGCCAGCAGCCCCCGGGACAGGCGCTCTGGAAACACCATATATTTT. This rearrangement joins TRBV11-2 to TRBJ1-3; 8 bases map to TRBD1. This CDR3 spans 16 amino acids. The germline V gene encodes CDR1 SGHAT and CDR2 FQNNGV. Germline trimming cut 5 bases from V and 0 bases from J; bases unmatched to any gene: 6. Using reference TRBV11-2 and TRBJ1-3 for the parts outside the CDR3, the full variable domain is EAGVAQSPRYKIIEKRQSVAFWCNPISGHATLYWYQQILGQGPKLLIQFQNNGVVDDSQLPKDRFSAERLKGVDSTLKIQPAKLEDSAVYLCASSPRDRRSGNTIYFGEGSWLTVV.

CDR3 coding DNA: TGTGCCAGCAGTCGAGCTAGCGGGCCATACAATGAGCAGTTCTTC. Translating it yields CASSRASGPYNEQFF. This chain links TRBV2 with TRBJ2-1, with 8 bases that match TRBD2. The CDR3 runs to 15 residues. The germline V gene encodes CDR1 SNHLY and CDR2 FYNNEI. V shed 5 bases and J 4 bases; nucleotides not matched to a gene: 7. The full variable domain, rest sourced from reference TRBV2 and TRBJ2-1, is EPEVTQTPSHQVTQMGQEVILRCVPISNHLYFYWYRQILGQKVEFLVSFYNNEISEKSEIFDDQFSVERPDGSNFTLKIRSTKLEDSAMYFCASSRASGPYNEQFFGPGTRLTVL.

CDR3 sequence: CASSYPDRGRRKLFF. For the CDR3, the DNA is TGTGCCAGCAGTTATCCCGACAGGGGGCGCCGAAAACTGTTTTTT. This chain connects TRBV6-2 or TRBV6-3 to TRBJ1-4, with 10 bases identical to TRBD1. Germline-derived CDR1 and CDR2 are MNHEY and SVGEGT. The CDR3 is made up of 15 amino acids. V dropped 3 bases and J dropped 10; count of bases not matched to a gene: 8.

J is TRBJ2-7 and V is TRBV5-1; no definite D call. The CDR3 spans 14 residues. V was cut by 0 bases and J by 0 bases, with 7 bases left in between. Germline CDR1 SGHRS, CDR2 YFSETQ. The CDR3 reads CASSLGYSSYEQYF. The CDR3 nucleotides read TGCGCCAGCAGCTTGGGGTACAGCTCCTACGAGCAGTACTTC.

The rearrangement joins TRBV9 to TRBJ1-3, with D maybe TRBD1 (5 bases). The CDR3 totals 15 residues. Germline V gives CDR1 SGDLS, CDR2 YYNGEE. Trimming took 0 bases from V and 2 from J, leaving 9 bases between them. The CDR3 loop is CASSVVGGAGNTIYF. CDR3 nucleotide sequence: TGTGCCAGCAGCGTAGTGGGGGGAGCTGGAAACACCATATATTTT. Using reference TRBV9 and TRBJ1-3 for the parts outside the CDR3, the full variable domain is DSGVTQTPKHLITATGQRVTLRCSPRSGDLSVYWYQQSLDQGLQFLIQYYNGEERAKGNILERFSAQQFPDLHSELNLSSLELGDSALYFCASSVVGGAGNTIYFGEGSWLTVV.